Following are 6 T cell receptor beta chains from one sample sequenced in a study of coeliac disease. Study findings and constraints: In active celiac disease, intraepithelial and lamina propria TRB and TRG repertoires were less clonal than controls.

Their target antigens are unknown. This table comes from immunoSEQ multiplex PCR, and its TCRdb copy is limited to in-frame clones, with some not included. The table records more than 6,000 clones, about two thirds of them present only once. Sequencing was performed on lamina propria lymphocytes from the gut. The receptors stem from a woman younger than 30 with active celiac disease.

V and J are TRBV5-1 and TRBJ2-5; 15 positions agree with TRBD2. This CDR3 spans 15 amino acids. Looked up from germline, CDR1 is SGHRS and CDR2 is YFSETQ. Trimming removed 4 bases from V and 5 bases from J; junction bases left unmatched: 3. This CDR3 is CASSRGLAGGETQYF. CDR3 nucleotide sequence: TGCGCCAGCAGCCGGGGACTAGCGGGAGGCGAGACCCAGTACTTC.

The rearrangement uses TRBV7-8 and TRBJ1-6, with D possibly being TRBD1 (5 bases). The V end was cut by 6 bases, the J end by 2 bases, with 14 bases between. The germline CDR1 and CDR2 sequences are SGHVS and FQNEAQ. The CDR3 consists of 16 residues. CDR3 nucleotide sequence: TGTGCCAGCAGTCCCGGGTTGACAGCCTATAATTCACCCCTCCACTTT. This codes for CASSPGLTAYNSPLHF.

This chain joins TRBV5-1 and TRBJ2-3; TRBD1 matches at 10 bases. Germline CDR1 is SGHRS and CDR2 is YFSETQ. The CDR3 is 17 residues long. V gave up 0 bases and J gave up 4 bases; unmatched junction bases: 8. In DNA, the CDR3 is TGCGCCAGCAGCTTGGTACCGGGACAGGGGCCCCCAGATACGCAGTATTTT. Protein: CASSLVPGQGPPDTQYF.

The gene calls are TRBV6-5 and TRBJ1-4, with 9 bases fitting TRBD1. CDR3 length: 14 residues. Germline V lookup: CDR1 MNHEY, CDR2 SVGAGI. After removal of 6 bases from V and 4 bases from J, the junction contained 3 bases not matched to a gene. Here the CDR3 reads CASRGTGINEKLFF. CDR3 DNA: TGTGCCAGCAGGGGGACAGGGATTAATGAAAAACTGTTTTTT.

The rearrangement joins TRBV6-5 to TRBJ2-7; 8 bases match TRBD1. CDR1 is MNHEY, CDR2 SVGAGI, per germline. The V gene end was trimmed by 4 bases and the J gene end by 0 bases; junction bases not matched to a gene: 5. The CDR3 is 15 amino acids. In nucleotides, the CDR3 is TGTGCCAGCAGTTTACGACAGGGGTTCTCCTACGAGCAGTACTTC. This encodes CASSLRQGFSYEQYF.

The rearrangement uses TRBV30 and TRBJ2-1; 9 bases are a match to TRBD2. The CDR3 is 20 amino acids. Trimming removed 1 base from V and 0 bases from J; junction bases left unmatched: 16. Germline V gene sequence: CDR1 GTSNPN, CDR2 SVGIG (reference sequence). CDR3 amino acids: CAWSGEVRAGGKSSYNEQFF. The DNA of the CDR3 is TGTGCCTGGAGTGGAGAGGTTCGGGCGGGAGGGAAAAGCTCCTACAATGAGCAGTTCTTC.